The 25 T cell receptor beta chains listed next were all sequenced from one sample in a study of CD8 T cells in ankylosing spondylitis. Study-wide results and caveats: A TCR beta motif of several highly homologous variants appeared characteristic of ankylosing spondylitis blood.

TCRdb re-analysed the 5' RACE reads in MiXCR, keeping a single row per CDR3 protein. This sample has about 700,000 distinct CDR3 sequences, with roughly 19% found just once. These receptors lack a known antigen. The specimen was blood, either unsorted or a sorted T cell fraction (not recorded which). Every receptor here comes from a male donor with ankylosing spondylitis.

This clonotype was recorded a few times. The chain combines TRBV7-2 with TRBJ1-2; D is uncertain. The germline V gene encodes CDR1 SGHTA and CDR2 FQGNSA. The ends were cut back, 4 bases at V and 0 bases at J, with 18 bases in the middle. This CDR3 region has 17 residues. CDR3 in DNA: TGTGCCAGCAGCTCCCGGTTCCTCGAAACGACTAACTATGGCTACACCTTC. Encoded protein: CASSSRFLETTNYGYTF.

For the CDR3, the DNA is TGTGCCATCAGTGAGTGGGGCATGGACAGGGACAATCAGCCCCAGCATTTT. Protein sequence: CAISEWGMDRDNQPQHF. This chain joins TRBV10-3 and TRBJ1-5, with TRBD1 identical over 8 bases. The junction had 8 bases not matched to a gene; V was cut back by 1 base and J by 3 bases. The CDR3 sequence is 17 residues long. CDR1 ENHRY and CDR2 SYGVKD come from the germline V gene.

CDR3 nucleotides: TGTGCCAGCAGCAAGGGACCTAACAGCCCGCACTACGAGCAGTACTTC. Its protein is CASSKGPNSPHYEQYF. This chain uses TRBV6-5 with TRBJ2-7; D assignment may be TRBD1 or TRBD2 (5 bases each). This CDR3 spans 16 amino acids. CDR1 and CDR2 from the germline V gene are MNHEY and SVGAGI. V lost 6 bases and J 3 bases, leaving 21 bases between the germline ends.

This clonotype appeared a few times. This chain joins TRBV5-1 and TRBJ2-5; no firm D call. V was trimmed by 2 bases and J by 0 bases, leaving 11 bases between them. The CDR3 runs 15 residues. Germline loops: CDR1 SGHRS, CDR2 YFSETQ. DNA of the CDR3: TGCGCCAGCAGCTTTGCAGAAGAGTACCAAGAGACCCAGTACTTC. Translating gives CASSFAEEYQETQYF.

This clonotype was picked up a small number of times. The chain employs TRBV11-2 and TRBJ2-5, with 10 bases fitting TRBD1. The CDR3 spans 15 residues. Germline V gene data show CDR1 as SGHAT and CDR2 as FQNNGV. The trim removed 5 bases at V and 5 bases at J, leaving 8 bases unmatched. CDR3 bases: TGTGCCAGCAGCCCCCTGGGACAGGGGACGGAGACCCAGTACTTC. It translates to CASSPLGQGTETQYF. Full variable domain (missing parts from reference TRBV11-2 and TRBJ2-5): EAGVAQSPRYKIIEKRQSVAFWCNPISGHATLYWYQQILGQGPKLLIQFQNNGVVDDSQLPKDRFSAERLKGVDSTLKIQPAKLEDSAVYLCASSPLGQGTETQYFGPGTRLLVL.

The genes are TRBV20-1 and TRBJ1-3; 7 nucleotides match TRBD1. V was pared by 6 bases and J by 2 bases, with 4 bases of the junction left unmatched. Per germline, CDR1 DFQATT and CDR2 SNEGSKA (reference sequence). CDR3 size: 13 residues. The CDR3 region is CSAPTGTGNTIYF. DNA of the CDR3: TGCAGTGCACCGACAGGGACTGGAAACACCATATATTTT.

The chain carries TRBV11-2 and TRBJ2-7, with D tentatively TRBD1 (6 bases). The CDR3 loop spans 12 amino acids. From germline, CDR1 is SGHAT and CDR2 FQNNGV. The V end lost 5 bases, the J end lost 6 bases, and 11 bases lay between the germline ends. The CDR3 is CASSIRGGEQYF. Here the CDR3 DNA reads TGTGCCAGCAGCATCAGAGGGGGCGAGCAGTACTTC. Full variable domain (rest looked up from reference TRBV11-2 and TRBJ2-7): EAGVAQSPRYKIIEKRQSVAFWCNPISGHATLYWYQQILGQGPKLLIQFQNNGVVDDSQLPKDRFSAERLKGVDSTLKIQPAKLEDSAVYLCASSIRGGEQYFGPGTRLTVT.

This clonotype was detected a few times. V usage is TRBV29-1 and J usage is TRBJ2-7, with TRBD1 matching 9 bases. Looked up from germline, CDR1 is SQVTM and CDR2 is ANQGSEA. The CDR3 covers 14 residues. After removal of 7 bases from V and 6 bases from J, the junction contained 13 bases not matched to a gene. The CDR3 protein is CSGLTGTGLSEQYF. The CDR3 nucleotides read TGCAGCGGTCTCACCGGGACAGGGCTTTCCGAGCAGTACTTC.

J is TRBJ2-4 and V is TRBV7-9; D might be TRBD1 (6 bases). The CDR3 has 17 residues. Germline CDR1 and CDR2: SEHNR and FQNEAQ (reference sequence). With 1 base removed from V and 4 bases from J, the gap between germline ends came to 17 bases. The CDR3 is CASSLVGPTGSKNIQYF. CDR3 bases: TGTGCCAGCAGCTTAGTTGGGCCGACAGGTTCGAAAAACATTCAGTACTTC.

The chain uses TRBV11-3 and TRBJ2-1, with 7 bases matching TRBD2. Germline V gene sequence: CDR1 SGHNT, CDR2 YENEEA. With V trimmed by 4 bases and J by 2 bases, 5 bases remained unmatched. There are 15 residues in the CDR3. The CDR3 nucleotides read TGTGCCAGCAGCTCATCACTAGCGCCCTACAATGAGCAGTTCTTC. It specifies CASSSSLAPYNEQFF.

The J gene is TRBJ2-3, the V gene TRBV9, with TRBD2 matching 10 bases. There are 16 residues in the CDR3. V shed 0 bases, J shed 5 bases, and the junction held 6 bases outside the gene matches. The germline V gene encodes CDR1 SGDLS and CDR2 YYNGEE. CDR3 sequence reads: CASSVASGGAGDTQYF. For the CDR3, the DNA is TGTGCCAGCAGCGTAGCCAGCGGGGGGGCCGGAGATACGCAGTATTTT.

The CDR3 DNA sequence: TGCGCCAGCAGCTTTTTCGGACAGGGAGATCATGAGCAGTTCTTC. Protein product: CASSFFGQGDHEQFF. The rearrangement uses TRBV5-1 and TRBJ2-1, with 8 bases matching TRBD1. The length of the CDR3 is 15 residues. From germline, CDR1 is SGHRS and CDR2 YFSETQ. V was clipped by 2 bases and J by 8 bases; unmatched bases: 9.

The genes are TRBV6-1 and TRBJ2-7; 10 positions agree with TRBD1. The J segment lost 3 bases and the V segment lost 6 bases, leaving 5 bases of the junction unmatched. This CDR3 has 14 residues. Germline lookup yields CDR1 MNHNS and CDR2 SASEGT. CDR3 DNA: TGTGCCAGCAGGGGGGACAGGGGAGTCTACGAGCAGTACTTC. Protein product: CASRGDRGVYEQYF.

The chain has TRBV19 and TRBJ2-7, with TRBD1 matching 8 bases. CDR1 LNHDA and CDR2 SQIVND come from the germline V gene (reference sequence). The CDR3 is 15 residues long. V gave up 5 bases and J gave up 4 bases; unmatched junction bases: 10. In nucleotides, the CDR3 is TGTGCCAGTAGTGACACCGGGACAGGAGGTTACGAGCAGTACTTC. This gives the protein CASSDTGTGGYEQYF.

The CDR3 here is CATRPQGPSSYEQYF. CDR3 DNA sequence: TGTGCCACCCGACCACAGGGACCTTCCTCCTACGAGCAGTACTTC. The rearrangement uses TRBV28 and TRBJ2-7; possible D gene TRBD1, 6 bases. The germline V gene encodes CDR1 MDHEN and CDR2 SYDVKM. This CDR3 comprises 15 residues. Deletions cut 10 bases from V and 0 bases from J, with 19 bases between.

This chain joins TRBV20-1 and TRBJ1-4; 8 positions agree with TRBD1. The CDR3 contains 15 residues. Germline CDR1 reads DFQATT; CDR2 reads SNEGSKA (reference sequence). Germline trimming cut 4 bases from V and 8 bases from J; bases unmatched to any gene: 12. The CDR3 sequence is CSATSRTGRGEKLFF. The CDR3 bases are TGCAGTGCTACCTCTAGGACAGGGAGAGGCGAAAAACTGTTTTTT.

This clonotype was observed a handful of times. The CDR3 loop is CASSNGQGSNSPLHF. The CDR3 nucleotides read TGCGCCAGCAGCAATGGACAGGGGAGCAATTCACCCCTCCACTTT. The chain links TRBV5-1 to TRBJ1-6; TRBD1 agrees at 9 bases. Per germline, CDR1 SGHRS and CDR2 YFSETQ. The V and J ends lost 4 bases and 7 bases, in that order; junction bases with no gene match: 6. There are 15 residues in the CDR3.

This clonotype was counted a few times. The chain is built from TRBV29-1 and TRBJ2-3; TRBD2 might be the D (6 bases). CDR1 and CDR2 (germline): SQVTM, ANQGSEA. The V gene lost 5 bases and the J gene lost 0 bases, with 21 bases spanning the gap. The CDR3 is made up of 17 amino acids. The CDR3 loop reads CSVPTGGSGSSTDTQYF. Here the CDR3 DNA reads TGCAGCGTTCCCACCGGAGGGTCAGGATCTAGCACAGATACGCAGTATTTT.

This clonotype was seen a few times. The rearrangement links TRBV4-1 to TRBJ2-1; D unresolved. This CDR3 is built from 14 residues. Deletions cut 1 base from V and 8 bases from J, with 12 bases between. From germline, CDR1 is MGHRA and CDR2 YSYEKL. Here the CDR3 reads CASSQGPAVDEQFF. The CDR3, as DNA: TGCGCCAGCAGCCAAGGGCCGGCGGTGGATGAGCAGTTCTTC.

This clonotype has just a few counts. The chain recombines TRBV29-1 with TRBJ2-2; TRBD1 agrees at 10 bases. Germline CDR1 and CDR2: SQVTM and ANQGSEA. The V segment lost 8 bases and the J segment 6 bases; nucleotides outside the gene matches: 12. This CDR3 spans 15 amino acids. The CDR3 spells CSTPDRGQWSGELFF. CDR3 coding DNA: TGCAGCACCCCCGACAGGGGGCAATGGTCCGGGGAGCTGTTTTTT.

This clonotype has just a few counts. J is TRBJ1-4 and V is TRBV5-1; D unclear. CDR1 is SGHRS and CDR2 is YFSETQ in the germline V gene. V was trimmed by 0 bases and J by 8 bases, leaving 11 bases between them. This CDR3 has 14 residues. The CDR3 loop reads CASSLGPEEEKLFF. CDR3 DNA sequence: TGCGCCAGCAGCTTGGGTCCGGAGGAGGAAAAACTGTTTTTT.

The J gene is TRBJ2-2, the V gene TRBV12-3 or TRBV12-4, with TRBD1 as a possible D gene (6 bases). The CDR3 covers 14 residues. V shed 6 bases and J shed 6 bases, with 14 bases lying between them. The CDR3 nucleotides are TGTGCCAGCAGACACACGCAGGGGCCCGGGGAGCTGTTTTTT. It encodes CASRHTQGPGELFF.

J is TRBJ2-1 and V is TRBV4-2; TRBD1 agrees at 8 bases. The CDR3 spans 17 residues. Germline V CDR1 and CDR2: LGHNA, YNFKEQ. The V segment lost 3 bases and the J segment 6 bases; nucleotides outside the gene matches: 13. DNA for the CDR3: TGTGCCAGCAGCCAGGCGCTCGCGGCAGGGGGCGGCAATGAGCAGTTCTTC. This codes for CASSQALAAGGGNEQFF.

This clonotype has just a few counts. The genes are TRBV18 and TRBJ1-1; D is uncertain. CDR1 KGHSH and CDR2 LQKENI come from the germline V gene. Between the trimmed V and J ends, which lost 2 bases and 1 base, there was a span of 5 bases. This CDR3 spans 13 amino acids. The CDR3 region is CASSPAKNTEAFF. The DNA of the CDR3 is TGTGCCAGCTCACCAGCGAAGAACACTGAAGCTTTCTTT.

This clonotype was seen a few times. The chain joins TRBV6-2 or TRBV6-3 to TRBJ1-1; D uncertain. This CDR3 is 13 amino acids long. Germline loops: CDR1 MNHEY, CDR2 SVGEGT. Trimming took 9 bases from V and 3 from J, leaving 14 bases between them. Written as DNA, the CDR3 is TGTGCCAGTCGCAGCGACGGGTACACTGAAGCTTTCTTT. It codes for CASRSDGYTEAFF.